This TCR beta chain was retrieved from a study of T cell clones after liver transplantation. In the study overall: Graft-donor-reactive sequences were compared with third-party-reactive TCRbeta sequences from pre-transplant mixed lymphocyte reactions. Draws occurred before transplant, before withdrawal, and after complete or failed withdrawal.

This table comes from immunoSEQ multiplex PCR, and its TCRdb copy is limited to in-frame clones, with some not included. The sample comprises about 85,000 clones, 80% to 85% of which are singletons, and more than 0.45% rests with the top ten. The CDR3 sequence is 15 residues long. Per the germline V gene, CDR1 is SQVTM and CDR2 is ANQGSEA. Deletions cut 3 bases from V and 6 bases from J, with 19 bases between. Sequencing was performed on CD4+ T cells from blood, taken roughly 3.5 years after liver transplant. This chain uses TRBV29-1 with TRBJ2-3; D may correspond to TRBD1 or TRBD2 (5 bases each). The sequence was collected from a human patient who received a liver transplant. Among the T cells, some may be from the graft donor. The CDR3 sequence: CSVDRDGVSVDTQYF. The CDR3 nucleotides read TGCAGCGTTGACCGGGACGGCGTCTCCGTCGATACGCAGTATTTT.